Below, 12 T cell receptor beta chains from the same sample are listed, as sequenced in a study of T cell changes during pregnancy in multiple sclerosis. Profiling relied on immunoSEQ multiplex PCR, and the TCRdb table lists in-frame clones only, not all of them. Of 100,000 or so clones in the sample, around 92% were seen once. Sequences were derived from peripheral blood, sampled before pregnancy. These receptors were obtained from a female donor with multiple sclerosis, enrolled in a pregnancy study.

The chain uses TRBV7-8 and TRBJ2-7; possible D gene TRBD1, 6 bases. CDR1 and CDR2 (germline): SGHVS, FQNEAQ. The CDR3 spans 13 residues. V gave up 6 bases and J gave up 3 bases, with 12 bases separating them. The CDR3 DNA is TGTGCCAGCAGGAAGGGGGAGTACTACGAGCAGTACTTC. This sequence encodes CASRKGEYYEQYF.

The J gene is TRBJ2-5, the V gene TRBV29-1; 9 bases agree with TRBD1. The junction had 7 bases not matched to a gene; V was cut back by 6 bases and J by 5 bases. The CDR3 consists of 13 residues. Germline values: CDR1 SQVTM, CDR2 ANQGSEA. The CDR3 coding sequence is TGCAGCGTCGCCGGGACAGGGCCGGAGACCCAGTACTTC. This translates into CSVAGTGPETQYF.

The chain combines TRBV28 with TRBJ1-5; D unresolved. Per germline, CDR1 MDHEN and CDR2 SYDVKM. Trimming cost V 5 bases and J 7 bases, with 12 bases left between them. CDR3 length: 13 residues. CDR3 sequence: CASSRNLVQPQHF. The CDR3 nucleotides read TGTGCCAGCAGTCGAAACTTGGTGCAGCCCCAGCATTTT.

V is TRBV21-1 and J is TRBJ1-1; the table's D call of TRBD1 was not tested on the DNA. TRBV21-1 represents a pseudogene. This CDR3 has 17 amino acids. The CDR3 protein is CASSNRQGRIEGTEAFF. The CDR3 region has the DNA TGTGCCAGCAGCAACAGACAGGGGAGGATTGAGGGGACTGAAGCTTTCTTT.

For the CDR3, the DNA is TGCGCCAGCAGCGGCCTGACTAGCGGGGGGTGGGGGGAGCAGTTCTTC. It encodes CASSGLTSGGWGEQFF. The rearrangement uses TRBV4-3 and TRBJ2-1; the match to TRBD2 covers 13 bases. From germline, CDR1 is LGHNA and CDR2 YSLEER. Losses at the gene ends were 5 bases for V and 10 bases for J; bases not matched to a gene: 11. This CDR3 has 16 residues.

The chain couples TRBV5-1 to TRBJ2-1; 12 bases line up with TRBD2. Trimming at V came to 4 bases and at J to 9 bases, leaving 11 bases not matched to a gene. The length of the CDR3 is 16 residues. The germline gives CDR1 SGHRS, CDR2 YFSETQ. In DNA form, the CDR3 reads TGCGCCAGCAGCGACCGGACTAGCGGGGCAAGGGGTGAGCAGTTCTTC. Translating gives CASSDRTSGARGEQFF.

The gene calls are TRBV19 and TRBJ2-5, with a possible D match to TRBD2 (7 bases). Germline-derived CDR1 and CDR2 are LNHDA and SQIVND (reference sequence). The CDR3 covers 17 residues. V was shortened by 4 bases and J by 4 bases, with 22 bases between the two germline ends. CDR3 nucleotides: TGTGCCAGTAGTAGCGGGCGAGGGGGGGCGAAAGGAGAGACCCAGTACTTC. Its protein product is CASSSGRGGAKGETQYF.

The V call is TRBV14, the J call TRBJ1-1; 7 bases are shared with TRBD1. CDR1 SGHDN and CDR2 FVKESK come from the germline V gene. Losses at the gene ends were 0 bases for V and 3 bases for J; bases not matched to a gene: 7. CDR3 length: 16 residues. CDR3 coding DNA: TGTGCCAGCAGCCAAGATCTAGGGGGCTGGGACACTGAAGCTTTCTTT. It translates to CASSQDLGGWDTEAFF. Drawing the rest from reference TRBV14 and TRBJ1-1, the complete variable domain is EAGVTQFPSHSVIEKGQTVTLRCDPISGHDNLYWYRRVMGKEIKFLLHFVKESKQDESGMPNNRFLAERTGGTYSTLKVQPAELEDSGVYFCASSQDLGGWDTEAFFGQGTRLTVV.

The J gene is TRBJ1-4, the V gene TRBV28, with D possibly TRBD1 on 5 matching bases. V was shortened by 3 bases and J by 2 bases, with 13 bases between the two germline ends. This CDR3 has 16 amino acids. Germline values: CDR1 MDHEN, CDR2 SYDVKM. CDR3 coding DNA: TGTGCCAGCAGTTTTTGGTCGGGGGTGACTAATGAAAAACTGTTTTTT. It codes for CASSFWSGVTNEKLFF.

The chain links TRBV9 to TRBJ2-2, with D tentatively TRBD2 (7 bases). Germline CDR1 is SGDLS and CDR2 is YYNGEE. The V end was cut by 2 bases, the J end by 6 bases, with 26 bases between. CDR3 length: 19 amino acids. CDR3 sequence: CASSVEGGALDSLSGELFF. The CDR3 DNA is TGTGCCAGCAGCGTTGAAGGGGGGGCTCTAGATAGTCTCTCCGGGGAGCTGTTTTTT.

The rearrangement joins TRBV10-2 to TRBJ2-7; D unclear. The CDR3 is 13 residues long. V dropped 7 bases and J dropped 3 bases, with 13 bases sitting between them. Germline CDR1 WSHSY, CDR2 SAAADI. Here the CDR3 reads CASTLRFYYEQYF. CDR3 nucleotide sequence: TGCGCCAGCACCCTCCGGTTCTACTACGAGCAGTACTTC.

This clone is a singleton in its sample. The chain has TRBV9 and TRBJ1-4; unclear D gene. Germline CDR1 SGDLS, CDR2 YYNGEE. The CDR3 extends over 15 amino acids. Trimming took off 0 bases at V and 3 bases at J, with 9 bases between the two ends. In DNA form, the CDR3 reads TGTGCCAGCAGCGTAGGGAGGAATGCTAATGAAAAACTGTTTTTT. Translation: CASSVGRNANEKLFF.